A selection of T cell receptor beta chains follows, all from one sample in a study of CD8+CD57+ T cells in acquired aplastic anemia. TCRdb analysed the reads with MiXCR anew, one entry per CDR3 protein. The sample consists of around 180,000 distinct CDR3 sequences, 48% of them appearing once. Specimen: sorted CD4+, CD8+, or CD8+CD57+ T cells (not recorded which) from PBMCs. Receptors were obtained from a human donor with aplastic anemia. Each CDR3 is given with its conserved first and last residue. Each record gives: D gene, J gene, V gene, CDR3 length, clone size, CDR3 DNA, CDR3 protein. The D gene is left open where the match is weak. Not all rows give a size; the values are once, few, many and, for expanded clones, a class.

D gene: TRBD2; J gene: TRBJ2-5; V gene: TRBV19; CDR3 length: 13; clone size: NA; CDR3 DNA: TGTGCCAGTCGTGATGGGACTAAAGAGACCCAGTACTTC; CDR3 protein: CASRDGTKETQYF
D gene: NA; J gene: TRBJ1-2; V gene: TRBV10-3; CDR3 length: 14; clone size: NA; CDR3 DNA: TGTGCCATCAGTGCCAGCTCGGAACTCTATGGCTACACCTTC; CDR3 protein: CAISASSELYGYTF
D gene: TRBD1; J gene: TRBJ2-1; V gene: TRBV5-5; CDR3 length: 15; clone size: many; CDR3 DNA: TGTGCCAGCAGCTTGGAGGGACAGAAGTACAATGAGCAGTTCTTC; CDR3 protein: CASSLEGQKYNEQFF
D gene: NA; J gene: TRBJ1-2; V gene: TRBV29-1; CDR3 length: 11; clone size: NA; CDR3 DNA: TGCAGCGTTGATAGGACGGGGGGCTACACCTTC; CDR3 protein: CSVDRTGGYTF
D gene: NA; J gene: TRBJ1-5; V gene: TRBV5-4; CDR3 length: 15; clone size: NA; CDR3 DNA: TGTGCCAGCAGCTCGACAGACCATTGGGGTCAGCCCCAGCATTTT; CDR3 protein: CASSSTDHWGQPQHF
D gene: TRBD1; J gene: TRBJ1-1; V gene: TRBV29-1; CDR3 length: 13; clone size: NA; CDR3 DNA: TGCAGCCTGAGGACAGGGCGAAACACTGAAGCTTTCTTT; CDR3 protein: CSLRTGRNTEAFF
D gene: TRBD2; J gene: TRBJ2-3; V gene: TRBV2; CDR3 length: 15; clone size: many; CDR3 DNA: TGTGCCAGCCTGGGACTAGCGGCTAGCACAGATACGCAGTATTTT; CDR3 protein: CASLGLAASTDTQYF
D gene: NA; J gene: TRBJ1-1; V gene: TRBV10-1; CDR3 length: 14; clone size: NA; CDR3 DNA: TGCGCCAGCAGTGAGTCAACCTGGAACACTGAAGCTTTCTTT; CDR3 protein: CASSESTWNTEAFF
D gene: NA; J gene: TRBJ2-5; V gene: TRBV7-2; CDR3 length: 14; clone size: many; CDR3 DNA: TGTGCCAGCAGCCCAAGCCAACCGTCAGAGACCCAGTACTTC; CDR3 protein: CASSPSQPSETQYF
D gene: NA; J gene: TRBJ2-6; V gene: TRBV27; CDR3 length: 14; clone size: many; CDR3 DNA: TGTGCCAGCAGTATAACTACCGGGGCCAACGTCCTGACTTTC; CDR3 protein: CASSITTGANVLTF
D gene: NA; J gene: TRBJ2-7; V gene: TRBV11-2; CDR3 length: 15; clone size: many; CDR3 DNA: TGTGCCAGCAGCCTCAGTGACGGGATTGACTACGAGCAGTACTTC; CDR3 protein: CASSLSDGIDYEQYF
D gene: TRBD1; J gene: TRBJ1-1; V gene: TRBV25-1; CDR3 length: 13; clone size: NA; CDR3 DNA: TGTGCCAGCAGTCGACAGGGAGGTACTGAAGCTTTCTTT; CDR3 protein: CASSRQGGTEAFF
D gene: TRBD1; J gene: TRBJ1-1; V gene: TRBV10-2; CDR3 length: 16; clone size: NA; CDR3 DNA: TGCGCCAGCTTCCCCGGGACAGGGGGCCAAAACACTGAAGCTTTCTTT; CDR3 protein: CASFPGTGGQNTEAFF
D gene: NA; J gene: TRBJ1-2; V gene: TRBV27; CDR3 length: 12; clone size: NA; CDR3 DNA: TGTGCCACCAGTAACCGCGAATATGGCTACACCTTC; CDR3 protein: CATSNREYGYTF
D gene: TRBD1; J gene: TRBJ2-2; V gene: TRBV2; CDR3 length: 15; clone size: many; CDR3 DNA: TGTGCCAGCAGCACTACAGGGGGCAGGGCCGGGGAGCTGTTTTTT; CDR3 protein: CASSTTGGRAGELFF
D gene: TRBD2; J gene: TRBJ2-1; V gene: TRBV11-1; CDR3 length: 15; clone size: NA; CDR3 DNA: TGTGCCAGCAGCCTCCTAGCGGGAGGGGGTAGTGAGCAGTTCTTC; CDR3 protein: CASSLLAGGGSEQFF
D gene: NA; J gene: TRBJ1-1; V gene: TRBV5-1; CDR3 length: 12; clone size: many; CDR3 DNA: TGCGCCAGCAGCATCGACGGAACTGAAGCTTTCTTT; CDR3 protein: CASSIDGTEAFF
D gene: NA; J gene: TRBJ2-1; V gene: TRBV20-1; CDR3 length: 17; clone size: many; CDR3 DNA: TGCAGTGCAGAGGGGGGGCCGCTCCCCAGCTCCTACAATGAGCAGTTCTTC; CDR3 protein: CSAEGGPLPSSYNEQFF
D gene: NA; J gene: TRBJ1-1; V gene: TRBV19; CDR3 length: 15; clone size: NA; CDR3 DNA: TGTGCCACCAAACGCCCGGGGCCCTCGAACACTGAAGCTTTCTTT; CDR3 protein: CATKRPGPSNTEAFF
D gene: TRBD2; J gene: TRBJ2-1; V gene: TRBV19; CDR3 length: 16; clone size: many; CDR3 DNA: TGTGCCAGTAGTTTCCGATCTAGCGGGAGTAACGATGAGCAGTTCTTC; CDR3 protein: CASSFRSSGSNDEQFF
D gene: NA; J gene: TRBJ2-2; V gene: TRBV9; CDR3 length: 15; clone size: many; CDR3 DNA: TGTGCCAGCAGCCTCCGTGGGTGGGCCACCGGGGAGCTGTTTTTT; CDR3 protein: CASSLRGWATGELFF
D gene: NA; J gene: TRBJ2-7; V gene: TRBV5-4; CDR3 length: 14; clone size: once; CDR3 DNA: TGTGCCAGCAGCTTGGGGGGCAGAACCCACGAGCAGTACTTC; CDR3 protein: CASSLGGRTHEQYF
D gene: TRBD1; J gene: TRBJ1-4; V gene: TRBV6-1; CDR3 length: 14; clone size: NA; CDR3 DNA: TGTGCCAGCACCCAGGACAGGAGAAGGGAAAAACTGTTTTTT; CDR3 protein: CASTQDRRREKLFF
D gene: NA; J gene: TRBJ1-6; V gene: TRBV11-2; CDR3 length: 14; clone size: many; CDR3 DNA: TGTGCCAGCAGCTTAGCAGGGGAGAATTCACCCCTCCACTTT; CDR3 protein: CASSLAGENSPLHF
D gene: TRBD1; J gene: TRBJ2-7; V gene: TRBV7-9; CDR3 length: 14; clone size: NA; CDR3 DNA: TGTGCCAGCAGCACCGGGACAGGGGGTTATGAGCAGTACTTC; CDR3 protein: CASSTGTGGYEQYF
D gene: TRBD1; J gene: TRBJ2-5; V gene: TRBV9; CDR3 length: 14; clone size: many; CDR3 DNA: TGTGCCAGCAGCGCCGGGACAGTCCAAGAGACCCAGTACTTC; CDR3 protein: CASSAGTVQETQYF
D gene: TRBD1; J gene: TRBJ2-7; V gene: TRBV29-1; CDR3 length: 14; clone size: NA; CDR3 DNA: TGCAGCGCCCGGGGCAGGGGGCGTAACTACGAGCAGTACTTC; CDR3 protein: CSARGRGRNYEQYF
D gene: NA; J gene: TRBJ2-6; V gene: TRBV6-1; CDR3 length: 14; clone size: once; CDR3 DNA: TGTGCCAGCAGTATCGGACAGGGGGCCAACGTCCTGACTTTC; CDR3 protein: CASSIGQGANVLTF
D gene: TRBD1; J gene: TRBJ1-2; V gene: TRBV20-1; CDR3 length: 13; clone size: many; CDR3 DNA: TGCAGTGCTAGCCAGGGGGCAAGCTATGGCTACACCTTC; CDR3 protein: CSASQGASYGYTF
D gene: NA; J gene: TRBJ2-3; V gene: TRBV2; CDR3 length: 13; clone size: many; CDR3 DNA: TGTGCCAGCCTAGGGGGGAGAACAGATACGCAGTATTTT; CDR3 protein: CASLGGRTDTQYF
D gene: TRBD1; J gene: TRBJ2-7; V gene: TRBV5-1; CDR3 length: 17; clone size: many; CDR3 DNA: TGCGCCAGCGACCTGGGATCGACAGGGGGCAGCAGCTACGAGCAGTACTTC; CDR3 protein: CASDLGSTGGSSYEQYF
D gene: TRBD1; J gene: TRBJ1-5; V gene: TRBV19; CDR3 length: 14; clone size: few; CDR3 DNA: TGTGCCAGTTTCGGGACAGGACCCAATCAGCCCCAGCATTTT; CDR3 protein: CASFGTGPNQPQHF
D gene: NA; J gene: TRBJ1-6; V gene: TRBV7-8; CDR3 length: 15; clone size: few; CDR3 DNA: TGTGCCAGCAGCAAACGACAGGAACCGAATTCACCCCTCCACTTT; CDR3 protein: CASSKRQEPNSPLHF
D gene: TRBD1; J gene: TRBJ1-5; V gene: TRBV2; CDR3 length: 15; clone size: NA; CDR3 DNA: TGTGCCAGCAGTGAACAGACAGGGGCCTATCAGCCCCAGCATTTT; CDR3 protein: CASSEQTGAYQPQHF
D gene: TRBD2; J gene: TRBJ2-7; V gene: TRBV29-1; CDR3 length: 15; clone size: NA; CDR3 DNA: TGTAGCGTCGCGCTGCGACTAGCGGACTCCTACGAGCAGTACTTC; CDR3 protein: CSVALRLADSYEQYF
D gene: NA; J gene: TRBJ2-4; V gene: TRBV11-2; CDR3 length: 14; clone size: few; CDR3 DNA: TGTGCCAGCGGCCTGGGACCAAGTTCGAGCATTCAGTACTTC; CDR3 protein: CASGLGPSSSIQYF
D gene: TRBD1; J gene: TRBJ1-2; V gene: TRBV19; CDR3 length: 15; clone size: NA; CDR3 DNA: TGTGCCAGTAGTGCAGACAGGGGGCGCGACTATGGCTACACCTTC; CDR3 protein: CASSADRGRDYGYTF
D gene: TRBD2; J gene: TRBJ2-3; V gene: TRBV20-1; CDR3 length: 12; clone size: NA; CDR3 DNA: TGCAGTGCTGTCAGAGCGGGGGATACGCAGTATTTT; CDR3 protein: CSAVRAGDTQYF
D gene: TRBD1; J gene: TRBJ2-7; V gene: TRBV24-1; CDR3 length: 16; clone size: many; CDR3 DNA: TGTGCCACCAGTGGGGGGACAGCAGATCGCTCCTACGAGCAGTACTTC; CDR3 protein: CATSGGTADRSYEQYF
D gene: NA; J gene: TRBJ1-2; V gene: TRBV5-1; CDR3 length: 15; clone size: many; CDR3 DNA: TGCGCCAGCAAAGCATTCAGGGGAGCTAACTATGGCTACACCTTC; CDR3 protein: CASKAFRGANYGYTF
D gene: TRBD1; J gene: TRBJ1-1; V gene: TRBV19; CDR3 length: 15; clone size: NA; CDR3 DNA: TGTGCCAGTAAGCGACAGGGGAATGAGGGGGCTGAAGCTTTCTTT; CDR3 protein: CASKRQGNEGAEAFF
D gene: TRBD1; J gene: TRBJ1-1; V gene: TRBV20-1; CDR3 length: 14; clone size: NA; CDR3 DNA: TGCAGTGCTAGCGAAAACAGGGGGCATTTCGAAGCTTTCTTT; CDR3 protein: CSASENRGHFEAFF
D gene: NA; J gene: TRBJ1-3; V gene: TRBV29-1; CDR3 length: 13; clone size: NA; CDR3 DNA: TGCAGCGTTGTAAGTCCTGCTGGAAACACCATATATTTT; CDR3 protein: CSVVSPAGNTIYF
D gene: NA; J gene: TRBJ2-3; V gene: TRBV27; CDR3 length: 14; clone size: many; CDR3 DNA: TGTGCCAGCAGTCCTTTGGACAGCACAGATACGCAGTATTTT; CDR3 protein: CASSPLDSTDTQYF
D gene: TRBD1; J gene: TRBJ1-1; V gene: TRBV19; CDR3 length: 12; clone size: NA; CDR3 DNA: TGTGCCAGCCGACAGGGAGTACGTGAAGCTTTCTTT; CDR3 protein: CASRQGVREAFF
D gene: TRBD2; J gene: TRBJ2-3; V gene: TRBV6-5; CDR3 length: 15; clone size: NA; CDR3 DNA: TGTGCCAGCAGTTACTTCAGCGGGAGGGGACTTACGCAGTATTTT; CDR3 protein: CASSYFSGRGLTQYF
D gene: NA; J gene: TRBJ1-4; V gene: TRBV15; CDR3 length: 13; clone size: few; CDR3 DNA: TGTGCCACCGGAGCAGGTGATAATGAAAAACTGTTTTTT; CDR3 protein: CATGAGDNEKLFF